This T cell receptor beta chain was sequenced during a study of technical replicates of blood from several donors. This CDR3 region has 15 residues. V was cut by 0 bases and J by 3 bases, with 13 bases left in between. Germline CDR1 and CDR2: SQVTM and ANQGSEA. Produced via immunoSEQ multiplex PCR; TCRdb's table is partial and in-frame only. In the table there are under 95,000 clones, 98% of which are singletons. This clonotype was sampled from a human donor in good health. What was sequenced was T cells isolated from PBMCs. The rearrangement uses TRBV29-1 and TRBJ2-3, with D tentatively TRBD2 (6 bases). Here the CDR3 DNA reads TGCAGCGTTGAAGATCGCGGGGCTCAAACAGATACGCAGTATTTT. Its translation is CSVEDRGAQTDTQYF.